Each of the 13 T cell receptor beta chains below was sequenced from the same sample in a study of Graves' ophthalmopathy and Graves' hyperthyroidism. The sequenced template was RNA, covering the TCR beta CDR3 region. An opening RT-PCR round employed HTBI primers and preceded a second-round multiplex PCR. TCRdb processed the multiplex PCR reads anew with MiXCR; each CDR3 protein has one entry. The profile shows about 1.1 million distinct CDR3 sequences, 35% to 40% of them singletons. Sequencing was done on a sample of peripheral blood or thyroid tissue (not recorded which). The source is an adult man with Graves' hyperthyroidism.

This clonotype was seen ten or more times. J is TRBJ1-3 and V is TRBV20-1; perhaps TRBD1 as D (5 bases). This CDR3 has 13 amino acids. The V gene lost 3 bases and the J gene lost 4 bases, with 10 bases spanning the gap. The V gene's germline CDR1 is DFQATT and CDR2 SNEGSKA (reference sequence). CDR3: CSASAGRGNTIYF. DNA for the CDR3: TGCAGTGCTAGTGCGGGGCGCGGAAACACCATATATTTT.

The V call is TRBV20-1, the J call TRBJ2-7, with TRBD1 identical over 7 bases. The germline gives CDR1 DFQATT, CDR2 SNEGSKA (reference sequence). The CDR3 totals 16 residues. V lost 2 bases to trimming and J lost 0 bases; unmatched junction nucleotides: 10. The CDR3 DNA reads TGCAGTGCTAGACCATTAGACAGGGAATACTCCTACGAGCAGTACTTC. The encoded protein is CSARPLDREYSYEQYF.

This clonotype was counted between two and nine times. The rearrangement joins TRBV6-1 to TRBJ2-7, with no clear D. The length of the CDR3 is 16 residues. The germline gives CDR1 MNHNS, CDR2 SASEGT. The germline V and J ends were trimmed by 1 base and 3 bases, with 16 bases remaining between them. The CDR3 DNA is TGTGCCAGCAGTGAAGGGGCAGACCGCCCGATCTACGAGCAGTACTTC. Protein: CASSEGADRPIYEQYF.

As regards this clonotype: The junction shows a germline mismatch at one end, possibly a read error. The chain uses TRBV12-3 or TRBV12-4 and TRBJ1-5; TRBD1 is a possible D gene (6 bases). CDR3 length: 15 residues. CDR3 DNA: TGTGCCAGCAGTTTTCAGCGGGGGGACAATGAGCCCCAGCATTTT. This gives the protein CASSFQRGDNEPQHF.

This clonotype was picked up many times. The gene calls are TRBV7-8 and TRBJ2-7; unclear D gene. This CDR3 is built from 15 residues. V was shortened by 1 base and J by 6 bases, with 16 bases between the two germline ends. Germline V gives CDR1 SGHVS, CDR2 FQNEAQ. The CDR3 spells CASSLESGLLIEQYF. DNA of the CDR3: TGTGCCAGCAGCTTAGAAAGTGGGCTCTTGATCGAGCAGTACTTC.

This chain links TRBV10-2 with TRBJ2-7; D remains ambiguous. The CDR3 runs to 14 residues. Germline values: CDR1 WSHSY, CDR2 SAAADI. Trimming pared 2 bases from V and 3 bases from J, leaving 11 bases between. The CDR3 DNA reads as TGCGCCAGCAGTGAGCCCGGGTTTGGCTACGAGCAGTACTTC. Encoded protein: CASSEPGFGYEQYF.

The chain is built from TRBV12-3 or TRBV12-4 and TRBJ1-4; D possibly corresponds to TRBD1 (5 bases). V lost 8 bases, J lost 0 bases, and 13 bases lay in between. CDR3 length: 15 amino acids. The CDR3 region has the DNA TGTGCCAGCTCCCACGCGACAGCAACTAATGAAAAACTGTTTTTT. Translation: CASSHATATNEKLFF.

V usage is TRBV9 and J usage is TRBJ1-3, with TRBD1 matching over 7 bases. V lost 4 bases and J lost 1; bases outside the gene matches: 8. This CDR3 comprises 16 residues. CDR1 is SGDLS, CDR2 YYNGEE, per germline. CDR3 bases: TGTGCCAGCAGCTCCTCAGGGGGGTATTCTGGAAACACCATATATTTT. This encodes CASSSSGGYSGNTIYF.

The rearrangement joins TRBV4-1 to TRBJ1-1; maybe TRBD1 (5 bases). Trimming pared 7 bases from V and 0 bases from J, leaving 18 bases between. CDR1 is MGHRA and CDR2 is YSYEKL in the germline V gene. The CDR3 is made up of 16 amino acids. CDR3 loop: CASKGKGGEMNTEAFF. The CDR3 DNA reads as TGCGCCAGCAAAGGTAAGGGAGGGGAAATGAACACTGAAGCTTTCTTT.

In this sample, this clonotype turned up once. The CDR3 protein is CASRQGTETQYF. The CDR3 DNA sequence: TGTGCCAGCAGACAGGGTACCGAGACCCAGTACTTC. The chain combines TRBV2 with TRBJ2-5; the D gene is possibly TRBD1 (6 bases). The CDR3 totals 12 residues. The V end was cut by 6 bases, the J end by 5 bases, with 10 bases between. Germline-derived CDR1 and CDR2 are SNHLY and FYNNEI.

This clonotype was seen ten or more times. This chain joins TRBV19 and TRBJ2-7, with 7 bases that match TRBD1. J lost 2 bases, V lost 6 bases, and 10 bases had no gene match. The germline CDR1 and CDR2 sequences are LNHDA and SQIVND (reference sequence). The CDR3 is 15 residues long. The CDR3 reads CASRNQVQGTYEQYF. The DNA of the CDR3 is TGTGCCAGTAGAAATCAGGTACAGGGGACCTACGAGCAGTACTTC.

The table lists this clonotype with a few counts. This chain links TRBV6-2 or TRBV6-3 with TRBJ2-7; D not resolved. Trimming took off 8 bases at V and 4 bases at J, with 9 bases between the two ends. Germline V gives CDR1 MNHEY, CDR2 SVGEGT. The CDR3 is made up of 11 amino acids. CDR3 bases: TGTGCCAGCGGTACTCGGTACGAGCAGTACTTC. The encoded protein is CASGTRYEQYF.

This clonotype was observed many times. The rearrangement links TRBV19 to TRBJ1-5, with 7 bases aligning to TRBD1. Germline CDR1 LNHDA, CDR2 SQIVND (reference sequence). This CDR3 spans 13 amino acids. With 11 bases clipped from V and 2 bases from J, the junction kept 6 bases outside the gene matches. The CDR3 protein is CAAQGEGNQPQHF. The CDR3 coding sequence is TGTGCCGCCCAGGGGGAGGGCAATCAGCCCCAGCATTTT. The full variable domain, completed using reference TRBV19 and TRBJ1-5, is DGGITQSPKYLFRKEGQNVTLSCEQNLNHDAMYWYRQDPGQGLRLIYYSQIVNDFQKGDIAEGYSVSREKKESFPLTVTSAQKNPTAFYLCAAQGEGNQPQHFGDGTRLSIL.